This TCR beta chain originates from a study of Graves' ophthalmopathy and Graves' hyperthyroidism. Study-level results: The majority of expanded thyroid clonotypes above 0.001 frequency also occurred in blood.

This clonotype was observed a handful of times. What it recognizes is unknown. With a much larger clone just one base away, this may be a read error. Amplification of TCR beta CDR3 regions used RNA transcripts. The authors performed first-round RT-PCR with HTBI primers and then a second-round multiplex PCR. From the multiplex PCR reads, TCRdb called clonotypes with MiXCR, one entry per CDR3 protein. The sample shows about 370,000 distinct CDR3 sequences, about 18% of them seen only once. In germline, CDR1 is MNHNS, CDR2 SASEGT. This CDR3 spans 15 amino acids. The sequence was obtained from an adult woman with stable Graves' hyperthyroidism. V gene TRBV6-1 combines with J gene TRBJ2-5; perhaps TRBD1 as D (6 bases). Sequencing was performed on peripheral blood. In DNA, the CDR3 is TGTGCCAGCAGTGCCTATACAGGGTACCAAGAGACCAAGTACTTC. It specifies CASSAYTGYQETKYF.